The present T cell receptor beta chain was sequenced within a study of cytomegalovirus exposure and HLA in healthy donors. With regard to this clone: What it recognizes is unknown.

Study results and limitations: Apparent HLA restriction characterized most CMV-associated TCR beta chains in a later analysis. A list of around 150 TCR beta chains associated with cytomegalovirus was given.

The CDR3 covers 15 residues. The germline V and J ends were trimmed by 7 bases and 6 bases, with 19 bases remaining between them. Germline values: CDR1 LNHDA, CDR2 SQIVND (reference sequence). In the PCR, 60 Vbeta and 13 Jbeta primers were used. Authors' analysis steps: In a later analysis, roughly 11 million of 60 million to 80 million unique beta chains occurred in at least two donors. Only in-frame clones appear in the TCRdb table, and some are missing; sequencing was by immunoSEQ multiplex PCR. The DNA gave D and trimming, while V, J and clone size come from that table. The sample has roughly 220,000 clones, around 83% seen once.

The material sequenced was PBMCs. This clonotype was obtained from a woman between 35 and 50 years old in good health and CMV-seronegative. The chain employs TRBV19 and TRBJ2-1, with D unresolved. The DNA of the CDR3 is TGTGCCAGTACCATGGGTTTTGGTCAGGTCAATGAGCAGTTCTTC. Translation: CASTMGFGQVNEQFF. The whole variable domain, remainder taken from reference TRBV19 and TRBJ2-1, is DGGITQSPKYLFRKEGQNVTLSCEQNLNHDAMYWYRQDPGQGLRLIYYSQIVNDFQKGDIAEGYSVSREKKESFPLTVTSAQKNPTAFYLCASTMGFGQVNEQFFGPGTRLTVL.